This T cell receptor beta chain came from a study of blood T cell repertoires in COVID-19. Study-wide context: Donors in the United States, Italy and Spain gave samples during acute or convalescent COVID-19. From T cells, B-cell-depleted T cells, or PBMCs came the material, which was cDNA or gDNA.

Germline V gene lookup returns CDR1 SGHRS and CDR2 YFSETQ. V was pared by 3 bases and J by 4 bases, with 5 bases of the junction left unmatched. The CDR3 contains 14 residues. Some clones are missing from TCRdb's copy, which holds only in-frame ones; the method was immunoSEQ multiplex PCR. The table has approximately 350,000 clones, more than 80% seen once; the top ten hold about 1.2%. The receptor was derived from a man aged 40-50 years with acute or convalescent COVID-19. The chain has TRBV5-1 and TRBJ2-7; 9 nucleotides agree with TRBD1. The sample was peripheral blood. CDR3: CASSWGDRAYEQYF. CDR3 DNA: TGCGCCAGCAGCTGGGGGGACAGGGCTTACGAGCAGTACTTC.